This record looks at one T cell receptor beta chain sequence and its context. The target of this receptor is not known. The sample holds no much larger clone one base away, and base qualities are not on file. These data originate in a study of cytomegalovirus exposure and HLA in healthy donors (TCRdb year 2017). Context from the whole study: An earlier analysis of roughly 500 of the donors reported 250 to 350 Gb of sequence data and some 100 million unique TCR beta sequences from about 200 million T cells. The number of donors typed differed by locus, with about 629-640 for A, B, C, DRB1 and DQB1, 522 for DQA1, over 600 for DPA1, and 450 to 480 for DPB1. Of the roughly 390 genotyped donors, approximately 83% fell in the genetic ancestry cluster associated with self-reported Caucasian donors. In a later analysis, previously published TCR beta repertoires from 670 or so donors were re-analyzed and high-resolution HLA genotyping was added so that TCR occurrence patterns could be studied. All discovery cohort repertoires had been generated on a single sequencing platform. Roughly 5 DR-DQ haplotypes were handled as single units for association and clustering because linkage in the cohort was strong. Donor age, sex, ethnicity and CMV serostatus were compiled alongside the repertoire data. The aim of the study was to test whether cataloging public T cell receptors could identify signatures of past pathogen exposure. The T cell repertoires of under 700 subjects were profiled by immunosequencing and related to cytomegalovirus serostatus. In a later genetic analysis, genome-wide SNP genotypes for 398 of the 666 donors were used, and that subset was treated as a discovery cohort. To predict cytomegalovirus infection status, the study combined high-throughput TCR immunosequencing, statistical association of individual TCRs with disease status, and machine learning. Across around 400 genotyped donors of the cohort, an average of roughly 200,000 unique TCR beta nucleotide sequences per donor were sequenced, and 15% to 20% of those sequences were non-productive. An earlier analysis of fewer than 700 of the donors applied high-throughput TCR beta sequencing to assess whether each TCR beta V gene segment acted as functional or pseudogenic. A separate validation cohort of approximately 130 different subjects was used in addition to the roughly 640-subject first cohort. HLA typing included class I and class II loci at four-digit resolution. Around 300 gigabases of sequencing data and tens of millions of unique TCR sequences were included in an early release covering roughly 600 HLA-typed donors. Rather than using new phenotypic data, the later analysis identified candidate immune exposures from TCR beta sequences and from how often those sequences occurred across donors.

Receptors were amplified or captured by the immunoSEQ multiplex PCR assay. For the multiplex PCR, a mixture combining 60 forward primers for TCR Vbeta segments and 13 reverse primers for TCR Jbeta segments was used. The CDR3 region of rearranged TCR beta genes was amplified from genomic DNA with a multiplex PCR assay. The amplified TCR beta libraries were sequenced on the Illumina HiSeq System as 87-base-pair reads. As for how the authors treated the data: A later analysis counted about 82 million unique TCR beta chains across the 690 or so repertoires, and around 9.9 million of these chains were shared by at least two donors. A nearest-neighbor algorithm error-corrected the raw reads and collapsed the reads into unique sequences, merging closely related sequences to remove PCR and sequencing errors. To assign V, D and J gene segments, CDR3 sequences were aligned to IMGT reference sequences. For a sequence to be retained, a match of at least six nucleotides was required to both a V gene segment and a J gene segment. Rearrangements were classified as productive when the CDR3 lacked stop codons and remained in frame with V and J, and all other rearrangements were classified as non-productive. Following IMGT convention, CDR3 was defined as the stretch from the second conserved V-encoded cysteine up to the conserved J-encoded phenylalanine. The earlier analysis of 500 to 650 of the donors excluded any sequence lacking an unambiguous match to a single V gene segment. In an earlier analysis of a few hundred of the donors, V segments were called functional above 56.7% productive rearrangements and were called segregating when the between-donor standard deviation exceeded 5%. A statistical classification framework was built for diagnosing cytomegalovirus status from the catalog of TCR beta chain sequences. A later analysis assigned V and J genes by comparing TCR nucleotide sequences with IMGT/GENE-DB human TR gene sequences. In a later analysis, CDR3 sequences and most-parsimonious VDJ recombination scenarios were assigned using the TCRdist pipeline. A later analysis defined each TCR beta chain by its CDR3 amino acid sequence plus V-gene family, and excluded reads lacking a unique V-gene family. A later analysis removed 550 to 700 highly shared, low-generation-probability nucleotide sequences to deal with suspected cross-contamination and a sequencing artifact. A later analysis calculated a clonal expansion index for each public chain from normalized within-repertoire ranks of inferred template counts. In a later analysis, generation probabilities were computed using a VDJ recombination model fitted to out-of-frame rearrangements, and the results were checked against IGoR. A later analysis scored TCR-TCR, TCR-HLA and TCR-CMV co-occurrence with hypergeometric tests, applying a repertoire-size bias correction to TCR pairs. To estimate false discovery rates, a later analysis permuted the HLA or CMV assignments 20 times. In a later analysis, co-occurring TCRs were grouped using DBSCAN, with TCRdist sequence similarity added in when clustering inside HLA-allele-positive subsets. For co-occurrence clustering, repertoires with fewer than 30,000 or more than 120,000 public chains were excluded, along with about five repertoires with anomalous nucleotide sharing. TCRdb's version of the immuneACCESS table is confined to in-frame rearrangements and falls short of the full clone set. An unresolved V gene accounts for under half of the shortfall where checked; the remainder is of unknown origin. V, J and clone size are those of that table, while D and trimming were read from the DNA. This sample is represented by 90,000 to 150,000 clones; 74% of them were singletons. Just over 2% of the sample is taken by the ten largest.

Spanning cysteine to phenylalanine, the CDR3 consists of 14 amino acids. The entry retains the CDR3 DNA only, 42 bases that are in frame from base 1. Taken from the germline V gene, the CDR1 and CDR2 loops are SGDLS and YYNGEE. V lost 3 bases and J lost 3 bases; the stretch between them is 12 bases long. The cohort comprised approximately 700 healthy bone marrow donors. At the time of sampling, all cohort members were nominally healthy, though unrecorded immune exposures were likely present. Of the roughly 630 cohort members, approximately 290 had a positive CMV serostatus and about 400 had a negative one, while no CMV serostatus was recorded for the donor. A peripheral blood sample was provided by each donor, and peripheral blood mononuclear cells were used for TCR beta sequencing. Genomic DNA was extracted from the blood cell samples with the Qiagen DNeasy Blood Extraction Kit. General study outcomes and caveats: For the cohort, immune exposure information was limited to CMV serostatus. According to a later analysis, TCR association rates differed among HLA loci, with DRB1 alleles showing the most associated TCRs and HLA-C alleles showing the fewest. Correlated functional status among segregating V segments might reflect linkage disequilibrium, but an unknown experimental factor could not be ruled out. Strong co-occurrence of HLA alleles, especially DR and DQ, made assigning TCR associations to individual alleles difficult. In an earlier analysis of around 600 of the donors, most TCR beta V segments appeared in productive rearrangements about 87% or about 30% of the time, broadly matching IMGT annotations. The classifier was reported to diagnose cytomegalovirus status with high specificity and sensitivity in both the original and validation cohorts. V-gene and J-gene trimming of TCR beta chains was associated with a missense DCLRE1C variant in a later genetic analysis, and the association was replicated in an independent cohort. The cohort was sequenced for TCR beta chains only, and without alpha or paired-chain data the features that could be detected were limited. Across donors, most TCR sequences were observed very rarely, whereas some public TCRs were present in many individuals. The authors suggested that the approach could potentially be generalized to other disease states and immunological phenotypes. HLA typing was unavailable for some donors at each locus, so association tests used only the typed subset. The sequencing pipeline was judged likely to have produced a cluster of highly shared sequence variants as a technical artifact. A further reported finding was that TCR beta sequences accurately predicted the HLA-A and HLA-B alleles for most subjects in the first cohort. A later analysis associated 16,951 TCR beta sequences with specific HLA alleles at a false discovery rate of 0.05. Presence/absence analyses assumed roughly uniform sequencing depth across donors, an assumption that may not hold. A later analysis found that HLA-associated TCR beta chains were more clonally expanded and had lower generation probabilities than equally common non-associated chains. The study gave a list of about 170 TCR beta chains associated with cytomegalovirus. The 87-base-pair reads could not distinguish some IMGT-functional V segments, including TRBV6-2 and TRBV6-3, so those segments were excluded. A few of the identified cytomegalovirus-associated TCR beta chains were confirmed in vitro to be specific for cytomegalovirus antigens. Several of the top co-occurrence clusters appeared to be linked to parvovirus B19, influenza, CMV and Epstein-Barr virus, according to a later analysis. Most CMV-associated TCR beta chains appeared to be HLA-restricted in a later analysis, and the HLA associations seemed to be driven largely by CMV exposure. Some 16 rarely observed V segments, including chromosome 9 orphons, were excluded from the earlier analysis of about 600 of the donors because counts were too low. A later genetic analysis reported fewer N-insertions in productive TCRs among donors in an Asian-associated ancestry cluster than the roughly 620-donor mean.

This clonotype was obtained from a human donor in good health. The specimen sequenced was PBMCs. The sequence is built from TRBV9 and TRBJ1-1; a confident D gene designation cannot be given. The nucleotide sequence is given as TGTGCCAGCAGCGCGCTTGACGGGTACACTGAAGCTTTCTTT. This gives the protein CASSALDGYTEAFF.